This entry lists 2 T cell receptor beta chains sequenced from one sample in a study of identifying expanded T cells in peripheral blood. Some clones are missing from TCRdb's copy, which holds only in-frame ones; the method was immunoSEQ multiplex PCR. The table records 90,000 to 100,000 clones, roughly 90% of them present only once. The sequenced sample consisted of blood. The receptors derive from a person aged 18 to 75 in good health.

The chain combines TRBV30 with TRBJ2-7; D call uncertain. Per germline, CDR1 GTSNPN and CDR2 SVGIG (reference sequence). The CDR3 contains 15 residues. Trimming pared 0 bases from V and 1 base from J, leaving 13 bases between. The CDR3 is CAWSVYTDGSYEQYF. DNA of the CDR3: TGTGCCTGGAGTGTATATACGGACGGATCCTACGAGCAGTACTTC.

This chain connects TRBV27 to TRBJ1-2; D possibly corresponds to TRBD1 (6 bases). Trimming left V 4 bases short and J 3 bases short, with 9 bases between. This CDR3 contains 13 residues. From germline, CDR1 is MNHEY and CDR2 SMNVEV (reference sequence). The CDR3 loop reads CASSWSGDYGYTF. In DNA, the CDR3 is TGTGCCAGCAGTTGGTCAGGGGACTATGGCTACACCTTC.